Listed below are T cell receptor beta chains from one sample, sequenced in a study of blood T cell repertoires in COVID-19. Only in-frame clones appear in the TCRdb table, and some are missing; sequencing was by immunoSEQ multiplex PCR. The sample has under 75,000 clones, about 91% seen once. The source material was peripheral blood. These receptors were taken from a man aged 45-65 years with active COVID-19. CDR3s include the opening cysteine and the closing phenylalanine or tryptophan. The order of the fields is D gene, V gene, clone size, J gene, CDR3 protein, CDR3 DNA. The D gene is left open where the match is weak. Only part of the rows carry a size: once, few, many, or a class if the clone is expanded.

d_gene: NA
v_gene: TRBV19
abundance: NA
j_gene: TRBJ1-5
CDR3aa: CASSYQYSNQPQHF
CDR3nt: TGTGCCAGTAGTTACCAGTATAGCAATCAGCCCCAGCATTTT

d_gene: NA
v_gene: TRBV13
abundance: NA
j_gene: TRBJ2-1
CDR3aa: CASSAPGGRSYNEQFF
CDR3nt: TGTGCCAGCAGCGCTCCGGGGGGCCGCTCCTACAATGAGCAGTTCTTC

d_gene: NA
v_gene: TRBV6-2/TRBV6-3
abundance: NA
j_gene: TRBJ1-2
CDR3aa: CASSYPDGYTF
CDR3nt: TGTGCCAGCAGTTACCCGGATGGCTACACCTTC

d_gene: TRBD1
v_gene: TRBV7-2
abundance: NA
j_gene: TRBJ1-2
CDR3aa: CASSLVPGQGLYGYTF
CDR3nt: TGTGCCAGCAGCTTAGTGCCTGGACAGGGACTTTATGGCTACACCTTC

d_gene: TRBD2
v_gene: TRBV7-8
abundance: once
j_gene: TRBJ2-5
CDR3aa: CASSLGAGGPETQYF
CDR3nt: TGTGCCAGCAGCTTAGGAGCGGGGGGGCCGGAGACCCAGTACTTC

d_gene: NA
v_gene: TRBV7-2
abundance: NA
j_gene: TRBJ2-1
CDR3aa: CASSEGSSSYNEQFF
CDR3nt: TGTGCCAGCAGTGAGGGTTCGTCATCCTACAATGAGCAGTTCTTC

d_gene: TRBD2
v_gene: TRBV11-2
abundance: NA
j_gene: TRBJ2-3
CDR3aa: CASSPGGGTDTQYF
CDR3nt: TGTGCCAGCAGCCCCGGGGGGGGCACAGATACGCAGTATTTT

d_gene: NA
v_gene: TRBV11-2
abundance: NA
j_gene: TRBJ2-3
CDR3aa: CASSLAGVGSDTQYF
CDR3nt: TGTGCCAGCAGCTTAGCGGGGGTGGGTTCAGATACGCAGTATTTT

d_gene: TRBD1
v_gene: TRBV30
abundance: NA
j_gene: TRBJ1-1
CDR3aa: CAWSSGGPGTEAFF
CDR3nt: TGTGCCTGGAGTTCAGGGGGTCCTGGTACTGAAGCTTTCTTT

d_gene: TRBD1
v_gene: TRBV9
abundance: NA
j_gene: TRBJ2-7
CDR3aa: CASSVGRDRVSEQYF
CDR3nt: TGTGCCAGCAGCGTAGGCCGGGACAGGGTGTCCGAGCAGTACTTC

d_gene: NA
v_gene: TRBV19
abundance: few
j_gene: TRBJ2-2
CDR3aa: CASSMNLVPGELFF
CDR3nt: TGTGCCAGTAGTATGAACTTGGTTCCCGGGGAGCTGTTTTTT

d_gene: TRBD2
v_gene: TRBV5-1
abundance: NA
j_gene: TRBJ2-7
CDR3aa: CASSLGTSGGAYEQYF
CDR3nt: TGCGCCAGCAGCTTGGGGACTAGCGGGGGGGCTTACGAGCAGTACTTC

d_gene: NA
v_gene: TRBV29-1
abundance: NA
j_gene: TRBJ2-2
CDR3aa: CSVEGRGRDTGELFF
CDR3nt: TGCAGCGTTGAAGGCAGGGGACGCGACACCGGGGAGCTGTTTTTT

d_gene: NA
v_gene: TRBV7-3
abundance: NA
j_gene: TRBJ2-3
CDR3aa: CASSTTSALGNTQYF
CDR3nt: TGTGCCAGCAGCACCACTAGTGCCCTAGGGAATACGCAGTATTTT

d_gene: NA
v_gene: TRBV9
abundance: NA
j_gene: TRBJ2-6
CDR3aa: CASSVIAGANVLTF
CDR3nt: TGTGCCAGCAGCGTAATAGCTGGGGCCAACGTCCTGACTTTC

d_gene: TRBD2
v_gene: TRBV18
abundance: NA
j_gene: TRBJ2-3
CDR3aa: CASSPLLAGGATDTQYF
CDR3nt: TGTGCCAGCTCACCGCTACTAGCGGGGGGCGCCACAGATACGCAGTATTTT

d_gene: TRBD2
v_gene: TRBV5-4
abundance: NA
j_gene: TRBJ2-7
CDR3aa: CASSPGLAGGSSYEQYF
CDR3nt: TGTGCCAGCAGCCCCGGACTAGCGGGGGGGAGCTCCTACGAGCAGTACTTC

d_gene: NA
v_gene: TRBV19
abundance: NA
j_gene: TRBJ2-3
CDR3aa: CASSSPEPDGTDTQYF
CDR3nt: TGTGCCAGTAGTAGCCCCGAGCCCGATGGTACAGATACGCAGTATTTT

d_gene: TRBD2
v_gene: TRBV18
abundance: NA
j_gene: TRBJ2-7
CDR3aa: CASSPDGRGEQYF
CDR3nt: TGTGCCAGCTCGCCAGACGGGAGGGGCGAGCAGTACTTC

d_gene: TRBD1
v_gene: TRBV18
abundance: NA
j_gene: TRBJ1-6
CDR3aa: CASSPTGDSPLHF
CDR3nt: TGTGCCAGCTCACCGACAGGGGATTCACCCCTCCACTTT

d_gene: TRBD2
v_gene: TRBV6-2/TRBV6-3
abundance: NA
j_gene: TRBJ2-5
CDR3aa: CASSYVRGDWETQYF
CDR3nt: TGTGCCAGCAGTTACGTCCGGGGGGATTGGGAGACCCAGTACTTC

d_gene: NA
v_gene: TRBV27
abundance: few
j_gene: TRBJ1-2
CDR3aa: CASSSTTGTREGYTF
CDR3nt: TGTGCCAGCAGTTCTACAACCGGGACGCGGGAAGGCTACACCTTC

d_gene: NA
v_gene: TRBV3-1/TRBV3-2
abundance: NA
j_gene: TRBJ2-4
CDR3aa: CASLLDREESGKNIQYF
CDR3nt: TGTGCCAGCCTCTTAGACAGGGAGGAATCGGGAAAAAACATTCAGTACTTC

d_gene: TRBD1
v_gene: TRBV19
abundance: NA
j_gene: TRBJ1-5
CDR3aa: CASSRTGTNQPQHF
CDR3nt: TGTGCCAGTAGTAGGACAGGTACCAATCAGCCCCAGCATTTT

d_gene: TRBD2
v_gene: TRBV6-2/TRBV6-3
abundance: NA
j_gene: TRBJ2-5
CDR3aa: CASSSGDYWETQYF
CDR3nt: TGTGCCAGCAGTTCCGGGGACTATTGGGAGACCCAGTACTTC

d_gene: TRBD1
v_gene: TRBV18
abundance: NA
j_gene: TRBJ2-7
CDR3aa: CASSLNLPGQGQAEQYF
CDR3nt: TGTGCCAGCTCACTTAACCTTCCGGGACAGGGGCAAGCCGAGCAGTACTTC

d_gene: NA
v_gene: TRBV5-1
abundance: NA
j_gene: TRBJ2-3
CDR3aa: CASSSTAVLTDTQYF
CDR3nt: TGCGCCAGCAGCTCTACAGCAGTCCTCACAGATACGCAGTATTTT

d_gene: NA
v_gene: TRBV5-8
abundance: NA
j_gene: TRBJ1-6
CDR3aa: CASSSLLNSYNSPLHF
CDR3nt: TGTGCCAGCAGCTCGTTACTCAACTCCTATAATTCACCCCTCCACTTT

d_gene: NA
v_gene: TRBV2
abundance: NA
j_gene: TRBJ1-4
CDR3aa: CASSYLQGFVGGNEKLFF
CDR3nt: TGTGCCAGCAGTTACCTACAGGGTTTTGTAGGTGGAAATGAAAAACTGTTTTTT

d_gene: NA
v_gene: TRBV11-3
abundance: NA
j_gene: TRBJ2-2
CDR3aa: CASSSGQATGELFF
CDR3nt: TGTGCCAGCAGCTCGGGACAAGCTACCGGGGAGCTGTTTTTT

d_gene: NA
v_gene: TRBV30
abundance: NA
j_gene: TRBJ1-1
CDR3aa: CAWSPRRTEAFF
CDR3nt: TGTGCCTGGAGTCCTCGGCGGACTGAAGCTTTCTTT

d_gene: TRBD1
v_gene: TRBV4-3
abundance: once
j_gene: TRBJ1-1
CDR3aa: CASSQDGQGIFPTEAFF
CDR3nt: TGCGCCAGCAGCCAAGATGGACAGGGGATTTTTCCAACTGAAGCTTTCTTT

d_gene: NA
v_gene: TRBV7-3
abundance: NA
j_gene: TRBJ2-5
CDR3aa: CASSPRRTQKETQYF
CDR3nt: TGTGCCAGCAGCCCCCGCCGGACTCAAAAAGAGACCCAGTACTTC

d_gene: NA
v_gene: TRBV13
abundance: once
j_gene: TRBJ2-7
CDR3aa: CASSLFRAPHEQYF
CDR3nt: TGTGCCAGCAGCTTATTCAGGGCTCCCCACGAGCAGTACTTC

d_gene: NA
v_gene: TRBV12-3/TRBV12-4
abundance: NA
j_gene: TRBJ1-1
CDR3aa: CASSFREF
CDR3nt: TGTGCCAGCAGTTTTAGAGAATTT

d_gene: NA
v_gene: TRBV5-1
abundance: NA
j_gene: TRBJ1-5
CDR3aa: CASSSSSGVQPQHF
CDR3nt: TGCGCCAGCAGCTCAAGTTCGGGGGTTCAGCCCCAGCATTTT

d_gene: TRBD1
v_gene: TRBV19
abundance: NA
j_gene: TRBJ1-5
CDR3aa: CASTGGLGNQPQHF
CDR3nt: TGTGCCAGTACAGGGGGCCTTGGGAATCAGCCCCAGCATTTT

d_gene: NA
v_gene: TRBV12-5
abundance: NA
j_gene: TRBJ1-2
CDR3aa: CASGLVVGPVRNGYTF
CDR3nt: TGTGCTAGTGGTTTGGTAGTGGGCCCGGTAAGGAATGGCTACACCTTC

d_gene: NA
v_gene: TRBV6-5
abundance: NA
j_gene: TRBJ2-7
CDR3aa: CASSYDQFTLSYEQYF
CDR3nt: TGTGCCAGCAGTTACGATCAGTTCACCCTCTCCTACGAGCAGTACTTC

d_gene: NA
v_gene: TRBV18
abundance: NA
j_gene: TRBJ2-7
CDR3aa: CASTRTGGEQYF
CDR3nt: TGTGCCAGCACCAGAACGGGTGGCGAGCAGTACTTC

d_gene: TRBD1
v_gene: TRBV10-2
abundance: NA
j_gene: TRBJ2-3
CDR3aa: CASSLTGGADTQYF
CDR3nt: TGCGCCAGCTCTTTGACAGGGGGCGCAGATACGCAGTATTTT

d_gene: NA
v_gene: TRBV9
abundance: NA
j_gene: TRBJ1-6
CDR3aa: CASSVEGDWESPLHF
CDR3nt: TGTGCCAGCAGCGTAGAAGGGGATTGGGAATCACCCCTCCACTTT

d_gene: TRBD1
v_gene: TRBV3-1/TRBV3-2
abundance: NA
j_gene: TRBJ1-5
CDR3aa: CASSLGQGAYRNQPQHF
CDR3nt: TGTGCCAGCAGCCTCGGACAGGGGGCGTATCGCAATCAGCCCCAGCATTTT

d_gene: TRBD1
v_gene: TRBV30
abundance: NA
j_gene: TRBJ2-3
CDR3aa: CAWNEGAGADTQYF
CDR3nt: TGTGCCTGGAATGAGGGGGCCGGGGCAGATACGCAGTATTTT

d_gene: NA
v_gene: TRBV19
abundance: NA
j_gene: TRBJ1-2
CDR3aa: CASSIGGGYTF
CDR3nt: TGTGCCAGTAGTATAGGGGGCGGCTACACCTTC

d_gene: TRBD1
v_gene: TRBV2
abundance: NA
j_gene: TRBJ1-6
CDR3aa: CASSEPGQGRTSPLHF
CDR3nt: TGTGCCAGCAGTGAGCCGGGACAGGGGAGAACTTCACCCCTCCACTTT

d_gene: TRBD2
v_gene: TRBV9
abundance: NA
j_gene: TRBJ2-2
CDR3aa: CASSVRDGTSVTGELFF
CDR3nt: TGTGCCAGCAGCGTAAGGGACGGGACTAGCGTAACCGGGGAGCTGTTTTTT

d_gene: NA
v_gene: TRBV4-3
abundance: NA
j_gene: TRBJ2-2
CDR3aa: CASSLLPPGHRLEDTGELFF
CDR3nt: TGCGCCAGCAGCCTTTTACCGCCGGGACACCGCTTGGAAGACACCGGGGAGCTGTTTTTT

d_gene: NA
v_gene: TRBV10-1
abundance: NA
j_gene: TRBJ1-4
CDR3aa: CASSEIVGGKLFF
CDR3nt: TGCGCCAGCAGTGAAATTGTCGGAGGAAAACTGTTTTTT

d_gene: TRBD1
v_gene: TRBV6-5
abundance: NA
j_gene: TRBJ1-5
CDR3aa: CASRLRQGEGQPQHF
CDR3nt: TGTGCCAGCAGGCTCCGGCAGGGGGAAGGTCAGCCCCAGCATTTT

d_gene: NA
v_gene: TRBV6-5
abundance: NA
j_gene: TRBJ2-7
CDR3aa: CASKADRSYEQYF
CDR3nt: TGTGCCAGCAAAGCGGACCGCTCCTACGAGCAGTACTTC

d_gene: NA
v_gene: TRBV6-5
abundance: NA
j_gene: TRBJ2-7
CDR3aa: CASSAGGGTEQYF
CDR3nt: TGTGCCAGCAGCGCCGGGGGTGGCACCGAGCAGTACTTC

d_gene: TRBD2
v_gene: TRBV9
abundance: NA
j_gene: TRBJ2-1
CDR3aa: CASSGTAGGSYNEQFF
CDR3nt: TGTGCCAGCAGCGGAACAGCGGGGGGCTCATACAATGAGCAGTTCTTC